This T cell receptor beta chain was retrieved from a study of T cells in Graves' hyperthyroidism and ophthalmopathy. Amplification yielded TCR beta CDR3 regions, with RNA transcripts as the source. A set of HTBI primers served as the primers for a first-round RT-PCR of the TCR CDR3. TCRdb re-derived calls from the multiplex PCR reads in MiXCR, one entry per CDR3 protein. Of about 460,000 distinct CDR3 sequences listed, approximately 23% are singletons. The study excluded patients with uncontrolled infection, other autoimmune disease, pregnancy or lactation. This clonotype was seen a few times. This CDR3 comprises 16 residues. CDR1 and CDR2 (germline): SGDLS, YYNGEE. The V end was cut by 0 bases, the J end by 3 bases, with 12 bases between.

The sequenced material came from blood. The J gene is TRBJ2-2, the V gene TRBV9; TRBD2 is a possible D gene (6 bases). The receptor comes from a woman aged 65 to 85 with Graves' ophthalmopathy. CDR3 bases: TGTGCCAGCAGCGTAGAGTCTAGCGACTACACCGGGGAGCTGTTTTTT. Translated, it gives CASSVESSDYTGELFF.